This T cell receptor (beta chain) was observed in a study of blood T cell repertoires in COVID-19. At the level of the study: Sites in the United States, Italy and Spain provided acute and convalescent COVID-19 samples.

Authors' data handling: Estimated nucleated cell counts came from reference gene primer amplification. Some clones are missing from TCRdb's copy, which holds only in-frame ones; the method was immunoSEQ multiplex PCR. V and J calls and clone size follow that table, whereas D and trimming were derived from the DNA. The table lists over 90,000 clones, more than 85% of them singletons. Sequencing was done on a sample of peripheral blood. The clonotype was recovered from a human donor in a cohort sampled during active COVID-19.

This CDR3 reads CASSLSLQGIGGMGYTF. CDR3 sequence (DNA): TGTGCCAGCAGCTTATCCCTGCAGGGAATCGGTGGTATGGGCTACACCTTC. V usage is TRBV7-6 and J usage is TRBJ1-2; tentative D call: TRBD1 (5 bases). The CDR3 contains 17 residues. Per the germline V gene, CDR1 is SGHVS and CDR2 is FNYEAQ. Trimming took 2 bases from V and 8 from J, leaving 24 bases between them.